These T cell receptor beta chains were read from a single sample in a study of molecular identifiers for immune sequencing clone quantification. One entry per CDR3 protein, called by TCRdb with MiXCR from the PCR reads. The sample records tens of thousands of distinct CDR3 sequences, more than 20% being singletons. Material: naive CD8+ T cells from blood, with Jurkat cell RNA spiked in. These receptors all come from a human donor in good health. Some libraries in this study had Jurkat cell RNA spiked in. Each CDR3 is given with its conserved first and last residue. The D gene is left open where the match is weak. The size field is filled for only some rows; it gives once, few, many or a size class.

clone size	J gene	D gene	V gene	CDR3 protein	CDR3 DNA
few	TRBJ2-7	-	TRBV28	CASSLQYEQYF	TGTGCCAGCAGTTTACAATACGAGCAGTACTTC
many	TRBJ1-1	-	TRBV20-1	CSARTSGYGEAFF	TGCAGTGCTAGAACATCAGGGTATGGTGAAGCTTTCTTT
many	TRBJ1-3	-	TRBV7-9	CASSRDRFSGNTIYF	TGTGCCAGCAGCAGGGACCGATTCTCTGGAAACACCATATATTTT
many	TRBJ1-1	-	TRBV13	CASGEFEAFF	TGTGCCAGCGGGGAGTTCGAGGCTTTCTTT
many	TRBJ2-5	TRBD1	TRBV6-5	CASSYSLRQGAPEAQYF	TGTGCCAGCAGTTACTCCCTGAGACAGGGGGCACCGGAGGCCCAGTACTTC
many	TRBJ1-2	-	TRBV7-8	CASSLGTGRGGYTF	TGTGCCAGCAGCTTAGGTACAGGGAGAGGTGGCTACACCTTC
-	TRBJ1-5	-	TRBV11-2	CASSWGSNQPQHF	TGTGCCAGCAGCTGGGGTAGCAATCAGCCCCAGCATTTT
-	TRBJ1-5	-	TRBV12-5	CASGSLGSNQPQHF	TGTGCTAGTGGTTCCCTGGGGAGCAATCAGCCCCAGCATTTT
many	TRBJ2-7	-	TRBV6-6	CASSYSIAESNYEQYF	TGTGCCAGCAGTTACTCGATCGCGGAATCTAACTACGAGCAGTACTTC
many	TRBJ2-2	TRBD2	TRBV24-1	CATSDLQGLVAGELFF	TGTGCCACCAGTGATTTGCAGGGACTAGTGGCCGGGGAGCTGTTTTTT
-	TRBJ1-5	-	TRBV20-1	CSAETGLENPNQPQHF	TGCAGTGCGGAAACAGGACTAGAAAACCCCAATCAGCCCCAGCATTTT
-	TRBJ2-1	TRBD1	TRBV7-7	CASSLGTGKGYNEQFF	TGTGCTAGCAGCTTAGGGACAGGGAAGGGGTACAATGAGCAGTTCTTC
few	TRBJ2-1	TRBD2	TRBV7-9	CASSSEIAPGLAAHEQFF	TGTGCCAGCAGCTCAGAGATCGCGCCGGGACTAGCGGCACATGAGCAGTTCTTC
-	TRBJ2-7	TRBD2	TRBV7-9	CASSFSRGRDEQYF	TGTGCCAGCAGTTTTAGCCGCGGGAGGGACGAGCAGTACTTC
few	TRBJ1-2	-	TRBV27	CASSSDSLNGYTF	TGTGCCAGCAGTTCGGACAGTCTTAATGGCTACACCTTC
many	TRBJ2-3	-	TRBV11-2	CASSLAVVSDTQYF	TGTGCCAGCAGCTTAGCCGTGGTGTCTGATACGCAGTATTTT
many	TRBJ2-7	-	TRBV28	CASSFPGQSTYEQYF	TGTGCCAGCAGTTTCCCTGGCCAGTCAACTTACGAGCAGTACTTC
many	TRBJ2-3	-	TRBV7-9	CASSPVVAGTDTQYF	TGTGCCAGCAGCCCCGTGGTAGCGGGCACAGATACGCAGTATTTT
-	TRBJ1-1	-	TRBV18	CASSPYSAPTYTEAFF	TGTGCCAGCTCACCTTACTCCGCGCCTACGTACACTGAAGCTTTCTTT
many	TRBJ1-1	-	TRBV2	CASSEHGYTEAFF	TGTGCCAGCAGTGAACATGGTTACACTGAAGCTTTCTTT
many	TRBJ2-5	-	TRBV19	CASSIGISETQYF	TGTGCCAGTAGTATCGGTATTTCGGAGACCCAGTACTTC
-	TRBJ2-5	TRBD2	TRBV28	CASRHLREAGGQETQYF	TGTGCCAGCAGGCACCTACGGGAAGCGGGAGGGCAAGAGACCCAGTACTTC
many	TRBJ2-6	-	TRBV5-4	CASRTAWGANVLTF	TGTGCCAGCAGAACAGCATGGGGGGCCAACGTCCTGACTTTC
few	TRBJ2-1	TRBD2	TRBV5-4	CASSFSGSGLEQFF	TGTGCCAGCAGCTTTAGCGGGAGTGGACTTGAGCAGTTCTTC
few	TRBJ1-5	-	TRBV10-3	CAISESQDTQPQHF	TGTGCCATCAGTGAGTCTCAGGATACACAGCCCCAGCATTTT
many	TRBJ1-5	-	TRBV21-1	CASSIPDRGPGIGNQPQHF	TGTGCCAGCAGCATACCCGACAGGGGTCCTGGTATAGGCAATCAGCCCCAGCATTTT
-	TRBJ2-5	-	TRBV3-1	CASSQDFWETQYF	TGTGCCAGCAGCCAAGATTTTTGGGAGACCCAGTACTTC
many	TRBJ1-3	-	TRBV9	CASSVAGNTIYF	TGTGCCAGCAGCGTAGCTGGAAACACCATATATTTT
many	TRBJ2-6	-	TRBV6-2/TRBV6-3	CASSWDAGANVLTF	TGTGCCAGCAGTTGGGACGCTGGGGCCAACGTCCTGACTTTC
many	TRBJ2-3	-	TRBV14	CASSPIWGSLTDTQYF	TGTGCCAGCAGCCCCATTTGGGGCAGCCTGACAGATACGCAGTATTTT
-	TRBJ1-1	-	TRBV7-9	CASSGGSEAIF	TGTGCCAGCAGCGGGGGGTCTGAAGCTATCTTT
many	TRBJ2-7	-	TRBV19	CASSIDHRHGSYEQYF	TGTGCCAGTAGTATAGATCACCGACATGGGTCCTACGAGCAGTACTTC
few	TRBJ2-7	-	TRBV7-9	CASSSSLGYYEQYF	TGTGCCAGCAGCTCAAGTTTAGGATACTACGAGCAGTACTTC
few	TRBJ2-5	-	TRBV3-1	CASSQERLSREIGETQYF	TGTGCCAGCAGCCAAGAGAGGCTTTCTAGAGAGATCGGTGAGACCCAGTACTTC
-	TRBJ1-5	TRBD1	TRBV20-1	CSAPPATGGGSNQPQHF	TGCAGTGCTCCTCCCGCGACAGGGGGCGGAAGCAATCAGCCCCAGCATTTT
-	TRBJ2-7	-	TRBV7-2	CASSLAMRTDSYEQYF	TGTGCCAGCAGCTTAGCGATGAGGACGGACTCCTACGAGCAGTACTTC
-	TRBJ2-3	-	TRBV12-3/TRBV12-4	CASNHRGGTTDTQYF	TGTGCCAGCAACCACCGTGGGGGGACCACAGATACGCAGTATTTT